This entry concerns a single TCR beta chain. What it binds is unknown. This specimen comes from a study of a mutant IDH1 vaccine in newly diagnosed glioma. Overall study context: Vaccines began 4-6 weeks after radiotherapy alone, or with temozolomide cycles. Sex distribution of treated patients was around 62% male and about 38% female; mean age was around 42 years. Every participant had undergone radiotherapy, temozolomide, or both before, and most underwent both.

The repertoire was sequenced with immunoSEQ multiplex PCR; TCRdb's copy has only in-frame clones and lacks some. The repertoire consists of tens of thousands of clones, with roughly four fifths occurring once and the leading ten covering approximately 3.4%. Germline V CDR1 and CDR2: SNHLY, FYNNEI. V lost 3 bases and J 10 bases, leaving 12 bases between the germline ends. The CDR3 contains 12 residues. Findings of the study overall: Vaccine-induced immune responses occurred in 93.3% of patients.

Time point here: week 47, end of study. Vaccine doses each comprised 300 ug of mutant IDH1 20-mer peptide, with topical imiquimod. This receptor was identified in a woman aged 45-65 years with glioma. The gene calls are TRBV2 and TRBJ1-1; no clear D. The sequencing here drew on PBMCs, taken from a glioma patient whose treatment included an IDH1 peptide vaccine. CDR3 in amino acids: CASSDFGRIAFF. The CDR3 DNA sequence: TGTGCCAGCAGTGACTTCGGGCGGATAGCTTTCTTT.